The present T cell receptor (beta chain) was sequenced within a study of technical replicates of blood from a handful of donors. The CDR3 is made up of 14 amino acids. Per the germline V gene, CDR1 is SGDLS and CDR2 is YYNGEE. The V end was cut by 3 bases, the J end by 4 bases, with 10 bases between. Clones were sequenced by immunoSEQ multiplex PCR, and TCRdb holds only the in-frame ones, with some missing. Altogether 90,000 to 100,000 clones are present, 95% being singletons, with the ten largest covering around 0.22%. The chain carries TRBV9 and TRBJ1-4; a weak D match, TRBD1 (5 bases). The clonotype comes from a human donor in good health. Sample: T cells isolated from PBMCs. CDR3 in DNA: TGTGCCAGCAGCGATGACAGAGATAATGAAAAACTGTTTTTT. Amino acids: CASSDDRDNEKLFF.